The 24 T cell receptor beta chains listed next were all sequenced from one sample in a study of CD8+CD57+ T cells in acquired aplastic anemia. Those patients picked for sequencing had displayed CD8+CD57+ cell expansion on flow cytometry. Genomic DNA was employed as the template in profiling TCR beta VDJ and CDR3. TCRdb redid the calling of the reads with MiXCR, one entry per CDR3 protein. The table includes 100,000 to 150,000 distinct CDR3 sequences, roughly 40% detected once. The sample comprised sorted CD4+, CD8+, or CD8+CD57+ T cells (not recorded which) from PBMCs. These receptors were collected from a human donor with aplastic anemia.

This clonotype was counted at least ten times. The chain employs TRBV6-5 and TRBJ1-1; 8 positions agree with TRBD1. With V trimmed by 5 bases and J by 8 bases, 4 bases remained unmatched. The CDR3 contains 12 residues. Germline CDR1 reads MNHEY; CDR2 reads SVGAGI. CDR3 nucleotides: TGTGCCAGCAGTAACCAGGGGGCCGAAGCTTTCTTT. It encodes CASSNQGAEAFF.

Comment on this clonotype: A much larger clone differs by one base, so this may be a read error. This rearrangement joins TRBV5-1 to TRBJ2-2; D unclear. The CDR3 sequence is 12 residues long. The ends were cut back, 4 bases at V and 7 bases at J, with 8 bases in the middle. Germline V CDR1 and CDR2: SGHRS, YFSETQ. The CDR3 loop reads CASSLGYGELFF. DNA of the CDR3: TGCGCCAGCAGCCTCGGGTACGGGGAGCTGTTTTTT.

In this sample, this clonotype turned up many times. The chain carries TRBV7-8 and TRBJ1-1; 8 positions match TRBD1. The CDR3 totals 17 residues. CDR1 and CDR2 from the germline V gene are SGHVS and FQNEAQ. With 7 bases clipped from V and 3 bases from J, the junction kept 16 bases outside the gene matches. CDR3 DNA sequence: TGTGCCAGCACCCCCCTCCCAAGGACAGGGTTTTACACTGAAGCTTTCTTT. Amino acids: CASTPLPRTGFYTEAFF.

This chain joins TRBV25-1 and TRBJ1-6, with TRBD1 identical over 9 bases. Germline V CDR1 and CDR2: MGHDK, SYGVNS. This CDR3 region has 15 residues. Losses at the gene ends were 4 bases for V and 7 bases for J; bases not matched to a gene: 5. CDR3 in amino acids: CASSGRTGVNSPLHF. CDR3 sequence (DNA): TGTGCCAGCAGTGGACGGACAGGGGTAAATTCACCCCTCCACTTT. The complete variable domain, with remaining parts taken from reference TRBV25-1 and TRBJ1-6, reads EADIYQTPRYLVIGTGKKITLECSQTMGHDKMYWYQQDPGMELHLIHYSYGVNSTEKGDLSSESTVSRIRTEHFPLTLESARPSHTSQYLCASSGRTGVNSPLHFGNGTRLTVT.

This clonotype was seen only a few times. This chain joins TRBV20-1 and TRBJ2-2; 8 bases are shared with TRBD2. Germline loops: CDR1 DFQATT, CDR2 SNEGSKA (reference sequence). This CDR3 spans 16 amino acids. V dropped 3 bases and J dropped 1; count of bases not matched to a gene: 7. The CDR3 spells CSASAWGLENTGELFF. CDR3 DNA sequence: TGCAGTGCTAGCGCGTGGGGACTAGAGAACACCGGGGAGCTGTTTTTT.

CDR3 region: CASSPGGALRETQYF. CDR3 coding DNA: TGTGCCAGCAGCCCTGGGGGGGCCTTAAGAGAGACCCAGTACTTC. The rearrangement uses TRBV7-9 and TRBJ2-5; maybe TRBD2 (7 bases). The length of the CDR3 is 15 residues. Trimming left V 5 bases short and J 4 bases short, with 17 bases between. The germline gives CDR1 SEHNR, CDR2 FQNEAQ (reference sequence).

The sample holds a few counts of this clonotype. This CDR3 reads CASSLTGGAGTEAFF. CDR3 in DNA: TGTGCCAGCAGTTTAACAGGGGGCGCGGGTACTGAAGCTTTCTTT. The chain uses TRBV12-3 or TRBV12-4 and TRBJ1-1, with 9 bases identical to TRBD1. The CDR3 contains 15 residues. Losses at the gene ends were 2 bases for V and 5 bases for J; bases not matched to a gene: 6.

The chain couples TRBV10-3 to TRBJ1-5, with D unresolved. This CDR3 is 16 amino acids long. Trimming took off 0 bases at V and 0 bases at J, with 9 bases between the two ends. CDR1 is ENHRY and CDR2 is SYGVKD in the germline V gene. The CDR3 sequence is CAISESEAVSNQPQHF. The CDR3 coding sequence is TGTGCCATCAGTGAGTCGGAGGCAGTTAGCAATCAGCCCCAGCATTTT.

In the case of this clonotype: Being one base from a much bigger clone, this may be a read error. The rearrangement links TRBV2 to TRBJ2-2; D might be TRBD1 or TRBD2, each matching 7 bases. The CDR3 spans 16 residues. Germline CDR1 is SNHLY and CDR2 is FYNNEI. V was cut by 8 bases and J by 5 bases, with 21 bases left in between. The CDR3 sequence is CASSTLRGGGTGELFF. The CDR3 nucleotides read TGTGCCAGCTCCACCCTCAGGGGGGGGGGAACCGGGGAGCTGTTTTTT.

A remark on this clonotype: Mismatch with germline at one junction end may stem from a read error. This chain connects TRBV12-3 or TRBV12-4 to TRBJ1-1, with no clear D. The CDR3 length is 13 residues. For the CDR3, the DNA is TGTGCCAGTAGTTTACAGATGAACACTGAAGCTTCCTTT. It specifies CASSLQMNTEASF.

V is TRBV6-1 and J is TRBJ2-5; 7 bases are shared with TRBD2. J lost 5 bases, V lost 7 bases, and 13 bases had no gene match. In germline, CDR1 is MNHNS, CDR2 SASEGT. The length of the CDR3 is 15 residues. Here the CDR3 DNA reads TGTGCCAGCAAACAGGACTCGGGAGGTCTTGAGACCCAGTACTTC. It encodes CASKQDSGGLETQYF.

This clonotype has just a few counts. In DNA, the CDR3 is TGTGCCAGCAGGACCGACAGGGGCGGAAACATTCAGTACTTC. Residues: CASRTDRGGNIQYF. The chain employs TRBV6-2 or TRBV6-3 and TRBJ2-4; 8 bases are a match to TRBD1. The germline gives CDR1 MNHEY, CDR2 SVGEGT. The V segment lost 6 bases and the J segment 6 bases; nucleotides outside the gene matches: 7. CDR3 length: 14 amino acids.

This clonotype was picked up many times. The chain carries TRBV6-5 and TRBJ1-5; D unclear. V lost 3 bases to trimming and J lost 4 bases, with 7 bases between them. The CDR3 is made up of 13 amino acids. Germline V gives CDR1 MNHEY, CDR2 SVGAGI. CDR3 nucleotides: TGTGCCAGCAGTTATGGAGGGAATCAGCCCCAGCATTTT. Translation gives CASSYGGNQPQHF.

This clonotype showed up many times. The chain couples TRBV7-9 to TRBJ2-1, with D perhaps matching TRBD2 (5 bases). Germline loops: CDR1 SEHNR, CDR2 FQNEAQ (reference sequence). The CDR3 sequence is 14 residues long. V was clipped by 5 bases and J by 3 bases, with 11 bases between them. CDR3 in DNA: TGTGCCAGCAGCCGCACGGGGTTCTACAATGAGCAGTTCTTC. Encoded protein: CASSRTGFYNEQFF.

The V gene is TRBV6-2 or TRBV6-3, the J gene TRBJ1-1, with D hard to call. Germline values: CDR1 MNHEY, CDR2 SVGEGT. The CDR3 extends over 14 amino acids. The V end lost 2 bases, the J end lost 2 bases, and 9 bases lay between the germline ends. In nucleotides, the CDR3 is TGTGCCAGCAGTTACCTCTCGCTCAACACTGAAGCTTTCTTT. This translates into CASSYLSLNTEAFF.

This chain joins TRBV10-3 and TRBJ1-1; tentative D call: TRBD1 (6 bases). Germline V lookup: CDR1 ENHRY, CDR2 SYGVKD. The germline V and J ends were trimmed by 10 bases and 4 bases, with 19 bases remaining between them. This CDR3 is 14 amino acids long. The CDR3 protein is CASSPKGVGTEAFF. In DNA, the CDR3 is TGTGCCAGCAGCCCAAAGGGGGTCGGCACTGAAGCTTTCTTT.

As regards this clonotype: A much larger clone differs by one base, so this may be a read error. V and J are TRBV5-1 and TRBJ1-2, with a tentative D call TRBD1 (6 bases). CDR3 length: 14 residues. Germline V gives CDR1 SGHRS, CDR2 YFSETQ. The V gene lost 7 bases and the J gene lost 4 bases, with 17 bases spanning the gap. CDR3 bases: TGCGCCAGCGGCAGGGACATCACTAGCTATGGCTACACCTTC. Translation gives CASGRDITSYGYTF.

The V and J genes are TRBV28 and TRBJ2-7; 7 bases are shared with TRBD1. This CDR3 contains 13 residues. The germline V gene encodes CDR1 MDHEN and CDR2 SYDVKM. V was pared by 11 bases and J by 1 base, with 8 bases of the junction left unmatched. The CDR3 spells CACRGGGSYEQYV. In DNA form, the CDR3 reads TGTGCCTGTAGAGGGGGCGGTTCCTACGAGCAGTACGTC.

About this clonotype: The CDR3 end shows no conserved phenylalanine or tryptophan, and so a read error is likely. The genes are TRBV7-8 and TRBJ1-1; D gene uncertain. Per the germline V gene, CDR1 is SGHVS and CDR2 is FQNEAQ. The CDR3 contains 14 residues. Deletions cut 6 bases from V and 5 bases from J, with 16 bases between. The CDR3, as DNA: TGTGCCAGCAGTGAACACCCCGTAAAGACTGAAGCTTTCTTG. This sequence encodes CASSEHPVKTEAFL.

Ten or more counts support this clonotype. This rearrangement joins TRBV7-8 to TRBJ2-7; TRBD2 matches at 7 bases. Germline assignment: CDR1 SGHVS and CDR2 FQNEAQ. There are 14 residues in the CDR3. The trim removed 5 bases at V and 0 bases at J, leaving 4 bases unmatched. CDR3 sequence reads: CASSISGPSYEQYF. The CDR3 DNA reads TGTGCCAGCAGCATTAGCGGGCCCTCCTACGAGCAGTACTTC.

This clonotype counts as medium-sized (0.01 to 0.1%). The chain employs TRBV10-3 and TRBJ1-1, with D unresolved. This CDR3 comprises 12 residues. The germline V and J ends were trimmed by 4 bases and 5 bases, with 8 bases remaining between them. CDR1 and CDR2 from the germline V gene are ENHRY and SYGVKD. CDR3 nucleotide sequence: TGTGCCATCAGTGGCCTAGGGACTGAAGCTTTCTTT. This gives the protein CAISGLGTEAFF.

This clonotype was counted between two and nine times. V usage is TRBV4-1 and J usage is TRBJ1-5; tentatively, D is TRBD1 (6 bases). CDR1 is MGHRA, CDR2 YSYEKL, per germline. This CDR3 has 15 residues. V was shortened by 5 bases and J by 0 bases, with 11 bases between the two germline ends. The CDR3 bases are TGCGCCAGCAGCGTTGACAGGTATAGCAATCAGCCCCAGCATTTT. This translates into CASSVDRYSNQPQHF.

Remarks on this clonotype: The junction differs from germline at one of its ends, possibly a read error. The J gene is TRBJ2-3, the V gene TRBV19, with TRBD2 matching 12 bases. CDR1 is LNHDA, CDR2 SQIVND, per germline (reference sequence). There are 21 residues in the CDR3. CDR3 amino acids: CASSIDHRVWTSGVCTDTRYF. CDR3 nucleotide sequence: TGTGCCAGTAGTATAGATCATCGCGTCTGGACTAGCGGGGTTTGTACAGATACGCGGTATTTT.

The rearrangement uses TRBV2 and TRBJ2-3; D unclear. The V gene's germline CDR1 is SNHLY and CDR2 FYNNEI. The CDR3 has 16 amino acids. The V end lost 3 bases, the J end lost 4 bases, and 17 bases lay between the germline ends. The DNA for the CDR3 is TGTGCCAGCAGTGATGCGGTAGGAGACTTTGCAGATACGCAGTATTTT. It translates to CASSDAVGDFADTQYF.